This T cell receptor beta chain was observed in a study of cytomegalovirus exposure and HLA in healthy donors. Study-level findings and limits: Investigators reported under 200 TCR beta chains as tied to cytomegalovirus.

Trimming cost V 7 bases and J 1 base, with 7 bases left between them. This CDR3 is 13 amino acids long. Germline V gene sequence: CDR1 SNHLY, CDR2 FYNNEI. A note on this clone: Antigen unknown.

The PCR ran on 60 Vbeta and 13 Jbeta primers. Here immunoSEQ multiplex PCR was the method, and the copy in TCRdb shows in-frame clones only, minus some. The sample gives 100,000 to 150,000 clones, 80% of which show up once; roughly 4% is in the top ten. The chain recombines TRBV2 with TRBJ2-2; no definite D call. The sequenced sample consisted of PBMCs. The receptor was derived from a woman in her forties in good health and CMV-seronegative. Written as DNA, the CDR3 is TGTGCCAGCAAGCTGCTGAACACCGGGGAGCTGTTTTTT. It translates to CASKLLNTGELFF.